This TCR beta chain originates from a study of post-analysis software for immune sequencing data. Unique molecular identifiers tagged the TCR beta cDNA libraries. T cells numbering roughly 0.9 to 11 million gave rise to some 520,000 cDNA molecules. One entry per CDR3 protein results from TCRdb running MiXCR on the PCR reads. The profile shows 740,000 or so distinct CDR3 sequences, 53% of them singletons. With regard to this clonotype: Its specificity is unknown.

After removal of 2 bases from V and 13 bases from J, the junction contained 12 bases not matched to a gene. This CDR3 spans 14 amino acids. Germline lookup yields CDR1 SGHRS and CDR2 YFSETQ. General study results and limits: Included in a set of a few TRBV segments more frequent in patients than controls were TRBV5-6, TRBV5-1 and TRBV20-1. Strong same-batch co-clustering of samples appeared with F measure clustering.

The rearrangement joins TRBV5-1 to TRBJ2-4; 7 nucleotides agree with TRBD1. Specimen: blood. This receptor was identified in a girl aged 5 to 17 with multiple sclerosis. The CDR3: CASSLIGTENKQYF. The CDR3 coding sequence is TGCGCCAGCAGCTTAATCGGGACAGAGAACAAGCAGTACTTC.